This entry is about one T cell receptor (beta chain). Amplification of TCR beta CDR3 regions was performed using RNA transcripts as template. During a first-round RT-PCR of the TCR CDR3, the HTBI primer set was used. In TCRdb, the multiplex PCR reads were re-called with MiXCR into one record per CDR3 protein. The sample records 400,000 to 550,000 distinct CDR3 sequences, roughly a quarter being singletons. The sample comes from a study of T cells in Graves' hyperthyroidism and ophthalmopathy. Study-wide context: Peripheral blood was secured at the point of initial diagnosis, before any treatment.

Reasons for excluding patients were uncontrolled infection, other autoimmune disease, pregnancy or lactation. Clinical symptoms, serum thyroxine, TRAb, thyroid ultrasound and orbital computed tomography informed diagnoses. The CDR3 totals 14 residues. Looked up from germline, CDR1 is MNHNS and CDR2 is SASEGT. V lost 3 bases and J 1 base, leaving 10 bases between the germline ends. The sequenced material came from blood. The sequence was obtained from a woman aged 25 to 39 with Graves' ophthalmopathy. The chain recombines TRBV6-1 with TRBJ2-7, with a possible D match to TRBD2 (5 bases). The CDR3 region is CASSDPLVSYEQYF. CDR3 DNA sequence: TGTGCCAGCAGTGACCCACTAGTATCCTACGAGCAGTACTTC.